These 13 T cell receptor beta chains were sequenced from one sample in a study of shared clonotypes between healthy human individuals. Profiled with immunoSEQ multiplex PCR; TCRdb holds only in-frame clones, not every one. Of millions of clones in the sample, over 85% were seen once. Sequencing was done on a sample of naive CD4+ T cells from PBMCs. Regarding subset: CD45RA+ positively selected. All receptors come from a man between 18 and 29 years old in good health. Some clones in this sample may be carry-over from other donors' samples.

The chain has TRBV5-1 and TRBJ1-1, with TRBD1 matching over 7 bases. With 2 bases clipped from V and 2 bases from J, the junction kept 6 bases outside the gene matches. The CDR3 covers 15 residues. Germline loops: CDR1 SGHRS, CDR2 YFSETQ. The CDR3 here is CASSFITGANTEAFF. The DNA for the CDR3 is TGCGCCAGCAGCTTTATTACAGGGGCAAACACTGAAGCTTTCTTT.

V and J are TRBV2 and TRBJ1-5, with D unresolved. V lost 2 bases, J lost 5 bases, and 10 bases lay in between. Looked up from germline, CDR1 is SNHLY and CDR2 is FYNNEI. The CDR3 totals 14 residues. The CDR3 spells CASSERTDHQPQHF. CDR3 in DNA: TGTGCCAGCAGTGAAAGGACGGACCATCAGCCCCAGCATTTT.

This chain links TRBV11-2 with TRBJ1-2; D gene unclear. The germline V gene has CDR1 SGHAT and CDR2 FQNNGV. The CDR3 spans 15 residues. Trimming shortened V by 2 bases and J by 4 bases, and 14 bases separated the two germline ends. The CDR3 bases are TGTGCCAGCAGCTTAATAAACCGTCACCTCTATGGCTACACCTTC. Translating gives CASSLINRHLYGYTF. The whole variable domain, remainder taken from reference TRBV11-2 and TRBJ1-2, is EAGVAQSPRYKIIEKRQSVAFWCNPISGHATLYWYQQILGQGPKLLIQFQNNGVVDDSQLPKDRFSAERLKGVDSTLKIQPAKLEDSAVYLCASSLINRHLYGYTFGSGTRLTVV.

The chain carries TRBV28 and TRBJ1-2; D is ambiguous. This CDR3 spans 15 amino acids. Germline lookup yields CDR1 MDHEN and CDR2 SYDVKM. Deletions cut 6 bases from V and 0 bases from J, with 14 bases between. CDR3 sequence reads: CASSPGGGTNYGYTF. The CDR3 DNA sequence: TGTGCCAGCAGCCCTGGAGGCGGGACTAACTATGGCTACACCTTC.

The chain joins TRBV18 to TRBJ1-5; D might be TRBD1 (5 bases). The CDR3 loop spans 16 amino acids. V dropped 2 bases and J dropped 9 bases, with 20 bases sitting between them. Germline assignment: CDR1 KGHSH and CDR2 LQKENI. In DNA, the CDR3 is TGTGCCAGCTCACCAAGGCCCTCCATATCAGGGTCGCCCCAGCATTTT. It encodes CASSPRPSISGSPQHF.

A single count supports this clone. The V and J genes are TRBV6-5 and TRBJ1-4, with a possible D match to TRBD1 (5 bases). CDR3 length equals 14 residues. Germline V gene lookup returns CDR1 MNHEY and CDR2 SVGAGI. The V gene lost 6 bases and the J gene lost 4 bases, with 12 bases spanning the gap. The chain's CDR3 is CASSIDRHNEKLFF. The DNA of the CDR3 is TGTGCCAGCAGCATCGACAGACATAATGAAAAACTGTTTTTT.

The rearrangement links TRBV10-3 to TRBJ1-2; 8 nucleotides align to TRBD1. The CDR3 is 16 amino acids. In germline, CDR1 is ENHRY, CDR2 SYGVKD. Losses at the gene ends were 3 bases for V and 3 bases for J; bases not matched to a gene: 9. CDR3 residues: CAISEPLTGVDYGYTF. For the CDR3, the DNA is TGTGCCATCAGTGAACCCCTGACAGGGGTGGACTATGGCTACACCTTC.

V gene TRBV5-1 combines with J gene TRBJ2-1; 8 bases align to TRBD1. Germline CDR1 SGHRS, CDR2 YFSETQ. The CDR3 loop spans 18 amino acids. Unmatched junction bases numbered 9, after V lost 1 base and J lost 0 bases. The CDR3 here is CASSLKGQARYSYNEQFF. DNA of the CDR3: TGCGCCAGCAGCTTGAAGGGACAGGCGAGGTACTCCTACAATGAGCAGTTCTTC.

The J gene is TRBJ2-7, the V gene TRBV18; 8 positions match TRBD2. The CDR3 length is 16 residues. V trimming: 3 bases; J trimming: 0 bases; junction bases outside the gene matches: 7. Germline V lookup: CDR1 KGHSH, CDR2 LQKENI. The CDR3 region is CASSPELSGSSYEQYF. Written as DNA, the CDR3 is TGTGCCAGCTCACCCGAGTTAAGCGGGAGCTCCTACGAGCAGTACTTC.

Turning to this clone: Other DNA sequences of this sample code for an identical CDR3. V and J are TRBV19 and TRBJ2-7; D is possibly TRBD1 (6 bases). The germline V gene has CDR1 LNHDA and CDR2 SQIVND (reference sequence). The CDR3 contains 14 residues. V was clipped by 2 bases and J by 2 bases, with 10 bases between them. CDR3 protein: CASSIWGPTYEQYF. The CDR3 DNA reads TGTGCCAGTAGTATATGGGGGCCGACCTACGAGCAGTACTTC.

CDR3 DNA sequence: TGTGCCAGCAGCTTAGACGGACAGGGGGCGTACGAGCAGTACTTC. Protein product: CASSLDGQGAYEQYF. J is TRBJ2-7 and V is TRBV7-8, with 11 bases identical to TRBD1. The CDR3 covers 15 residues. Germline values: CDR1 SGHVS, CDR2 FQNEAQ. Trimming cost V 1 base and J 4 bases; bases outside gene matches: 3.

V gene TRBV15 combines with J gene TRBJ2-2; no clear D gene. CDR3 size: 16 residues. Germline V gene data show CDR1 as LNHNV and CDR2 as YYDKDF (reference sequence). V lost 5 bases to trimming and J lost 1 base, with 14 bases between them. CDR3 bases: TGTGCCACCAGCCCTGCGGCCAGTCTGAACACCGGGGAGCTGTTTTTT. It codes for CATSPAASLNTGELFF.

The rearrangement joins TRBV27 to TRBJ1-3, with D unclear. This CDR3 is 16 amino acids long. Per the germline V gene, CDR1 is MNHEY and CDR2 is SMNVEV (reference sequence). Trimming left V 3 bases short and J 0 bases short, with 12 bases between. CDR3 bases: TGTGCCAGCAGTTTCCACCGCATACCCTCTGGAAACACCATATATTTT. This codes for CASSFHRIPSGNTIYF.